This is a list of T cell receptor beta chains from one sample in a study of regulatory T cells in long-lasting Graves disease. TCRdb re-called the multiplex PCR reads with MiXCR, one entry per CDR3 protein. Among 450,000 to 600,000 distinct CDR3 sequences listed, under 20% were seen once. This sample also appeared in a second study, on T cells in Graves' hyperthyroidism and ophthalmopathy.

Sequenced here: peripheral blood mononuclear cells (PBMCs), sampled at new diagnosis, from a patient treated with antithyroid drugs. These receptors were collected from a middle-aged man with Graves disease. CDR3s include the opening cysteine and the closing phenylalanine or tryptophan. The order of the fields is J gene, D gene, V gene, CDR3 protein. D genes are given only for firm matches.

j_call: TRBJ2-1
d_call: .
v_call: TRBV10-3
cdr3_aa: CAIRGSGLYNEQFF

j_call: TRBJ2-6
d_call: .
v_call: TRBV7-9
cdr3_aa: CASSLAWANVLTF

j_call: .
d_call: .
v_call: TRBV4-2
cdr3_aa: CASSQGEGVGPYEQYF

j_call: TRBJ1-3
d_call: .
v_call: TRBV20-1
cdr3_aa: CSASDRRSGNTIYF

j_call: TRBJ1-6
d_call: .
v_call: TRBV7-2
cdr3_aa: CASSSGRNYNSPLHF

j_call: TRBJ2-1
d_call: TRBD1
v_call: TRBV7-9
cdr3_aa: CASSHGTGGQGEQFF

j_call: TRBJ2-2
d_call: .
v_call: TRBV20-1
cdr3_aa: CSAPDIYGELFF

j_call: TRBJ2-3
d_call: .
v_call: TRBV5-1
cdr3_aa: CASSAGAVADTQYF

j_call: TRBJ2-7
d_call: .
v_call: TRBV28
cdr3_aa: CASQTPGLLYEQYF

j_call: TRBJ2-5
d_call: TRBD1
v_call: TRBV29-1
cdr3_aa: CSVIYRTGPRVTQYF

j_call: TRBJ2-7
d_call: .
v_call: TRBV4-1
cdr3_aa: CASSLRTGPYEQYF

j_call: TRBJ2-7
d_call: .
v_call: TRBV2
cdr3_aa: CASSELGGGEQYF

j_call: TRBJ1-6
d_call: .
v_call: TRBV14
cdr3_aa: CASSYKRASSPLHF

j_call: TRBJ1-4
d_call: .
v_call: TRBV28
cdr3_aa: CASSLGGNEKLFF

j_call: TRBJ1-3
d_call: TRBD1
v_call: TRBV28
cdr3_aa: CASSRERGLGNTIYF

j_call: TRBJ2-7
d_call: .
v_call: TRBV2
cdr3_aa: CASSENGVVGEQYF

j_call: TRBJ2-1
d_call: .
v_call: TRBV27
cdr3_aa: CASSQFYNEQFF

j_call: TRBJ2-1
d_call: .
v_call: TRBV20-1
cdr3_aa: CSASSSVRGPYNEQFF

j_call: TRBJ1-5
d_call: .
v_call: TRBV6-1
cdr3_aa: CASRNPGSSNQPQHF

j_call: TRBJ1-5
d_call: .
v_call: TRBV6-1
cdr3_aa: CASSDGFGSNQPQHF

j_call: TRBJ2-7
d_call: TRBD2
v_call: TRBV12-3/TRBV12-4
cdr3_aa: CASSLLAGGPVQYF

j_call: TRBJ1-2
d_call: TRBD1
v_call: TRBV7-8
cdr3_aa: CASSFRGWNRGDGYTF

j_call: TRBJ2-7
d_call: TRBD1
v_call: TRBV30
cdr3_aa: CAWTGGRDRGSYEQYF

j_call: TRBJ2-7
d_call: .
v_call: TRBV5-1
cdr3_aa: CASTSGTGYEQYF

j_call: TRBJ1-2
d_call: .
v_call: TRBV28
cdr3_aa: CASSSTANYGYTF

j_call: TRBJ1-5
d_call: .
v_call: TRBV4-1
cdr3_aa: CASSLSNGQPRHF

j_call: TRBJ2-1
d_call: TRBD2
v_call: TRBV19
cdr3_aa: CASSPGLAGAEQFF

j_call: TRBJ2-7
d_call: TRBD1
v_call: TRBV6-2/TRBV6-3
cdr3_aa: CAGRDRGREEQYF

j_call: TRBJ2-1
d_call: .
v_call: TRBV27
cdr3_aa: CASTSGFNEQFF

j_call: TRBJ2-7
d_call: .
v_call: TRBV12-3/TRBV12-4
cdr3_aa: CASSFRAATAYEQYF

j_call: TRBJ2-7
d_call: TRBD2
v_call: TRBV30
cdr3_aa: CAWSPSGSYEQYF

j_call: TRBJ2-1
d_call: .
v_call: TRBV12-3/TRBV12-4
cdr3_aa: CASSIRVLFF

j_call: TRBJ1-4
d_call: .
v_call: TRBV28
cdr3_aa: CASSPSGADDEKLFF

j_call: TRBJ2-3
d_call: TRBD2
v_call: TRBV12-3/TRBV12-4
cdr3_aa: CASSWDYTDTQYF

j_call: TRBJ1-2
d_call: .
v_call: TRBV28
cdr3_aa: CASSLAINYGYTF

j_call: TRBJ2-1
d_call: .
v_call: TRBV20-1
cdr3_aa: CSALERFSNEQFF

j_call: TRBJ2-2
d_call: TRBD1
v_call: TRBV18
cdr3_aa: CASSPLGQRMTGELFF

j_call: TRBJ2-1
d_call: TRBD2
v_call: TRBV2
cdr3_aa: CASSETSANNEQFF

j_call: TRBJ2-1
d_call: TRBD2
v_call: TRBV5-4
cdr3_aa: CASTDGTSGRARDEQFF

j_call: TRBJ2-1
d_call: .
v_call: TRBV27
cdr3_aa: CASSLAGRGIDEQFF

j_call: TRBJ1-2
d_call: .
v_call: TRBV15
cdr3_aa: CATSRVQAGGYTF

j_call: TRBJ1-1
d_call: .
v_call: TRBV6-1
cdr3_aa: CASSEIYIEAFF

j_call: TRBJ1-2
d_call: TRBD1
v_call: TRBV28
cdr3_aa: CASSLVHRGQGGYTF